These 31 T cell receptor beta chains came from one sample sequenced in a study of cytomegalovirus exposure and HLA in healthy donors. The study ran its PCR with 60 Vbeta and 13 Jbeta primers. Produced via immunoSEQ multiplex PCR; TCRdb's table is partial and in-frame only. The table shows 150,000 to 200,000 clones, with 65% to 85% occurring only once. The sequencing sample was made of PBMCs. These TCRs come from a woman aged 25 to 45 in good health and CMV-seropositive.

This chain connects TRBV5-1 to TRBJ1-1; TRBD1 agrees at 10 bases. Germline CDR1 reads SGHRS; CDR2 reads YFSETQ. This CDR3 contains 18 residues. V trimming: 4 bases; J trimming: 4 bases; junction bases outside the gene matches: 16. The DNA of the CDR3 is TGCGCCAGCAGCCCGAGGACAGGGGGAGCCATTACGGGCACTGAAGCTTTCTTT. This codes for CASSPRTGGAITGTEAFF. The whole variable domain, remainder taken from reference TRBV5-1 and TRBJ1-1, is KAGVTQTPRYLIKTRGQQVTLSCSPISGHRSVSWYQQTPGQGLQFLFEYFSETQRNKGNFPGRFSGRQFSNSRSEMNVSTLELGDSALYLCASSPRTGGAITGTEAFFGQGTRLTVV.

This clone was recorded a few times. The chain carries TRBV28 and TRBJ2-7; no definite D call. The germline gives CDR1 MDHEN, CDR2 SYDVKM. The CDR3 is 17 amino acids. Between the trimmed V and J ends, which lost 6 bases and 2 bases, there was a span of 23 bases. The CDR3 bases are TGTGCCAGCAGCCCTCCGAAGCTAGGCTACGGAGCCTACGAGCAGTACTTC. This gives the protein CASSPPKLGYGAYEQYF. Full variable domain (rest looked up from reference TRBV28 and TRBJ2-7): DVKVTQSSRYLVKRTGEKVFLECVQDMDHENMFWYRQDPGLGLRLIYFSYDVKMKEKGDIPEGYSVSREKKERFSLILESASTNQTSMYLCASSPPKLGYGAYEQYFGPGTRLTVT.

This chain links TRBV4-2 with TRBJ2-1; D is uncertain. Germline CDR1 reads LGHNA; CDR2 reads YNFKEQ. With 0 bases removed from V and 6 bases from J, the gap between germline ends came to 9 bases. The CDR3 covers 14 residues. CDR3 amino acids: CASSQEGSRNEQFF. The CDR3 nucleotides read TGTGCCAGCAGCCAAGAGGGTAGCCGCAATGAGCAGTTCTTC.

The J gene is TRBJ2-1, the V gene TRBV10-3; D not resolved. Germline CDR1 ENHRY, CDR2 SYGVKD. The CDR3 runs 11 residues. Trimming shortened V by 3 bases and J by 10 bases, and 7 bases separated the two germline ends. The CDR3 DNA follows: TGTGCCATCAGTGACTCCCGGGAGCAGTTCTTC. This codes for CAISDSREQFF.

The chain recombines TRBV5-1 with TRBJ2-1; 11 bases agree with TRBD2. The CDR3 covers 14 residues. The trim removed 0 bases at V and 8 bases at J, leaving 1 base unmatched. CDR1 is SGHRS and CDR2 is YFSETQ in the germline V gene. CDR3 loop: CASSLGLAGYEQFF. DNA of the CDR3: TGCGCCAGCAGCTTGGGACTAGCGGGATATGAGCAGTTCTTC.

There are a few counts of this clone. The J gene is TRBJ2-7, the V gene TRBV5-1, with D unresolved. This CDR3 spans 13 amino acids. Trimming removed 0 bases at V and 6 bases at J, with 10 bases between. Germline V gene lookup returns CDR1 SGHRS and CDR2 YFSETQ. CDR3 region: CASSLEAVSEQYF. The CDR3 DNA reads TGCGCCAGCAGCTTGGAGGCGGTTTCCGAGCAGTACTTC. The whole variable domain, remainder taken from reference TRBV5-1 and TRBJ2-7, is KAGVTQTPRYLIKTRGQQVTLSCSPISGHRSVSWYQQTPGQGLQFLFEYFSETQRNKGNFPGRFSGRQFSNSRSEMNVSTLELGDSALYLCASSLEAVSEQYFGPGTRLTVT.

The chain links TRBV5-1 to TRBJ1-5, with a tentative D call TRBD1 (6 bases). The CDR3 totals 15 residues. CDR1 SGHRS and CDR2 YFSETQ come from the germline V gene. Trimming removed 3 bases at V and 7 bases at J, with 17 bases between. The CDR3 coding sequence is TGCGCCAGCAGCTCGGATACAGGGCTTGGCCAGCCCCAGCATTTT. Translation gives CASSSDTGLGQPQHF.

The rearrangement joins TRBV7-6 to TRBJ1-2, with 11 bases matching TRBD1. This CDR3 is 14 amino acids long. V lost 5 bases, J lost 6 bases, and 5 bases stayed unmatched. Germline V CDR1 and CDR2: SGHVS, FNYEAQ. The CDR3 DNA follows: TGTGCCAGCAGCCTCGGGACAGGGGGTCATGGCTACACCTTC. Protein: CASSLGTGGHGYTF.

CDR3 DNA sequence: TGTGCCAGCAGTGAGGACAGGGGATCCTACGAGCAGTACTTC. It is translated as CASSEDRGSYEQYF. V is TRBV27 and J is TRBJ2-7, with 9 bases identical to TRBD1. This CDR3 spans 14 amino acids. J lost 1 base, V lost 5 bases, and 3 bases had no gene match. The germline V gene has CDR1 MNHEY and CDR2 SMNVEV (reference sequence).

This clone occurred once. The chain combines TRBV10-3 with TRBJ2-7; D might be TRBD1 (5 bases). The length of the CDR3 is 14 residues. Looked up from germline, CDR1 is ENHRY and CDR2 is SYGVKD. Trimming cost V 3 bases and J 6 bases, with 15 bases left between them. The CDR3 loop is CAISDQGGGVEQYF. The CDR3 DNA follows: TGTGCCATCAGTGACCAGGGTGGTGGGGTCGAGCAGTACTTC.

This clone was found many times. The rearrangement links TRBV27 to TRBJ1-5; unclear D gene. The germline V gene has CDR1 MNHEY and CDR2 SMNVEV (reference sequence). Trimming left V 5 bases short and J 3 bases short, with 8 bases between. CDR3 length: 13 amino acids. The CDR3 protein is CASSPYINQPQHF. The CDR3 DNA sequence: TGTGCCAGCAGTCCTTACATCAATCAGCCCCAGCATTTT.

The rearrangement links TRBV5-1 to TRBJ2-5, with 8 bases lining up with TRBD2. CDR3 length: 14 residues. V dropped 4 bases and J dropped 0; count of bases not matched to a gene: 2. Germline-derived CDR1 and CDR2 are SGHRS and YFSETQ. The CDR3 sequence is CASSRGGNQETQYF. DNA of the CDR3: TGCGCCAGCAGCCGGGGGGGGAACCAAGAGACCCAGTACTTC.

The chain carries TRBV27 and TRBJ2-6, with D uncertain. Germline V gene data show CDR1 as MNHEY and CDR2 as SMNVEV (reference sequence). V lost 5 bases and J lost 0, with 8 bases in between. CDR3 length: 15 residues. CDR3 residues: CASSLRSSGANVLTF. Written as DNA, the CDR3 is TGTGCCAGCAGTCTAAGGAGCTCTGGGGCCAACGTCCTGACTTTC.

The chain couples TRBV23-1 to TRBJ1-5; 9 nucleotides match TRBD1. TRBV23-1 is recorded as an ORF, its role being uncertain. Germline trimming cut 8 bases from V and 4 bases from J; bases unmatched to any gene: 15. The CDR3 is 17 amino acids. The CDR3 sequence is CASAHGTGCIGNQPQHF. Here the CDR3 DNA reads TGCGCCAGCGCACACGGGACAGGGTGCATCGGGAATCAGCCCCAGCATTTT.

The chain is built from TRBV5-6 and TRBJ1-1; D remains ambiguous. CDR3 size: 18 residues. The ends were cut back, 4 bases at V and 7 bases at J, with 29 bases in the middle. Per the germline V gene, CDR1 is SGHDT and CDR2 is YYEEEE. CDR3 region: CASSLPEQDSLVAIEAFF. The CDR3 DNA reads TGTGCCAGCAGCCTACCGGAACAAGACTCCCTTGTTGCTATTGAAGCTTTCTTT.

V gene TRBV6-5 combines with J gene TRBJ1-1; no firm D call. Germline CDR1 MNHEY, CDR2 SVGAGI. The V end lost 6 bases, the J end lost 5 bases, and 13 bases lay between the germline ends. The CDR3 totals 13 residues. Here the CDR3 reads CASRRSEETEAFF. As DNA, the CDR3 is TGTGCCAGCAGGAGGTCTGAAGAAACTGAAGCTTTCTTT.

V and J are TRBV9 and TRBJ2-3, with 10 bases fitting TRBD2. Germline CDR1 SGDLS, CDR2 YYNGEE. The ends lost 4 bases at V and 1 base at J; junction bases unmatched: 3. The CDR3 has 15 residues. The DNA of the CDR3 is TGTGCCAGCAGCCTTAGCGGGGGGCGCACAGATACGCAGTATTTT. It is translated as CASSLSGGRTDTQYF.

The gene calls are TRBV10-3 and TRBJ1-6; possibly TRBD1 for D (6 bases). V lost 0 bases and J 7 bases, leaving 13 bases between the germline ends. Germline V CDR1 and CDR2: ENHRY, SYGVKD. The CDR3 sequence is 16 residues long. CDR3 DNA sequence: TGTGCCATCAGTGAGTCAGTCCAGGGGTCAAATTCACCCCTCCACTTT. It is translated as CAISESVQGSNSPLHF.

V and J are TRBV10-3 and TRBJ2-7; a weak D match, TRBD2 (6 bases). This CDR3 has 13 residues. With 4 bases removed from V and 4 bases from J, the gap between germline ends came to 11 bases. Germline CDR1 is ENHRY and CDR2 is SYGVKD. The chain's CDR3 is CAISGDSGYEQYF. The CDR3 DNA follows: TGTGCCATCAGTGGTGACAGCGGGTACGAGCAGTACTTC.

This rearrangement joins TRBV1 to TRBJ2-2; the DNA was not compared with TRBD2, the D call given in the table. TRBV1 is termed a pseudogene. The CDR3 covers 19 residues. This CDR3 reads CTSSQDETAGKVGTGELFF. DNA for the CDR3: TGCACCAGCAGCCAAGATGAGACAGCGGGAAAAGTGGGCACCGGGGAGCTGTTTTTT.

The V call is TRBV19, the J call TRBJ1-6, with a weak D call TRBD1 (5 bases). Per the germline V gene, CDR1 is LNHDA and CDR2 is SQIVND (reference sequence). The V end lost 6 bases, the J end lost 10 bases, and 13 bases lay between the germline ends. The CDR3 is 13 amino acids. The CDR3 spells CASRSPGRSPLHF. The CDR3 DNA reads TGTGCCAGTAGATCTCCAGGGCGATCACCCCTCCACTTT.

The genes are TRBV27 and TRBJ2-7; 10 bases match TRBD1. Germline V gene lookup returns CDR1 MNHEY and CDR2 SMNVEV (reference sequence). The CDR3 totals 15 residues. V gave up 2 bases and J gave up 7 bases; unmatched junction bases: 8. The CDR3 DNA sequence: TGTGCCAGCAGTTTAGTCGGACAGGGGGAAATGGAGCAGTACTTC. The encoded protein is CASSLVGQGEMEQYF.

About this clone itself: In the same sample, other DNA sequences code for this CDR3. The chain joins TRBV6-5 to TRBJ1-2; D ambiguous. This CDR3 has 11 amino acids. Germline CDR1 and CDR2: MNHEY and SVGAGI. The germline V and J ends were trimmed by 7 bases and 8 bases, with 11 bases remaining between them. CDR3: CASMREGGYTF. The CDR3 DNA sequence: TGTGCCAGCATGCGGGAAGGCGGCTACACCTTC.

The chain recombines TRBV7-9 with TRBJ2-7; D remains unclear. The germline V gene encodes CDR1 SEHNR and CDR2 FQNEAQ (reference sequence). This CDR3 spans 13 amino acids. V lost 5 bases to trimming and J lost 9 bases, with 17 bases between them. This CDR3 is CASSTEGATGQYF. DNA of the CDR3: TGTGCCAGCAGCACCGAAGGAGCTACGGGGCAGTACTTC.

CDR3 in DNA: TGTGCCAGCCAGACCTCGGGCACCCGGGGGGATCAGCCCCAGCATTTT. Translated, it gives CASQTSGTRGDQPQHF. The rearrangement uses TRBV2 and TRBJ1-5; tentatively, D is TRBD1 (5 bases). The germline V gene has CDR1 SNHLY and CDR2 FYNNEI. There are 16 residues in the CDR3. Trimming took off 8 bases at V and 5 bases at J, with 22 bases between the two ends. Based on the CDR3 plus reference TRBV2 and TRBJ1-5, the full variable domain is EPEVTQTPSHQVTQMGQEVILRCVPISNHLYFYWYRQILGQKVEFLVSFYNNEISEKSEIFDDQFSVERPDGSNFTLKIRSTKLEDSAMYFCASQTSGTRGDQPQHFGDGTRLSIL.

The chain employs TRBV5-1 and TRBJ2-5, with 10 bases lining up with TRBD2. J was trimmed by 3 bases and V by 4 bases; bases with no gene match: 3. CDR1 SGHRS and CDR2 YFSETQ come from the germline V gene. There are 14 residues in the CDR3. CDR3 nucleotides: TGCGCCAGCAGCACCAGCGGGAGGGAAGAGACCCAGTACTTC. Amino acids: CASSTSGREETQYF.

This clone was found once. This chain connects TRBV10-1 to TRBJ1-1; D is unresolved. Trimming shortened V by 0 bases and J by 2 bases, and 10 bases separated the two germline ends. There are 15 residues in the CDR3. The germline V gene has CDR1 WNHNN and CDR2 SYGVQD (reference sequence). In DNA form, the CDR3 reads TGCGCCAGCAGTGAGTCGTCACGGGGAAACACTGAAGCTTTCTTT. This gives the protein CASSESSRGNTEAFF.

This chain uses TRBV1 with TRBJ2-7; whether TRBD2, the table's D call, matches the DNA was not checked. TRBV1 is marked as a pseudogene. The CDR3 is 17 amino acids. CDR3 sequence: CTSSQPNVGGDSYEQYF. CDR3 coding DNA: TGCACCAGCAGCCAACCCAATGTAGGCGGGGACTCCTACGAGCAGTACTTC.

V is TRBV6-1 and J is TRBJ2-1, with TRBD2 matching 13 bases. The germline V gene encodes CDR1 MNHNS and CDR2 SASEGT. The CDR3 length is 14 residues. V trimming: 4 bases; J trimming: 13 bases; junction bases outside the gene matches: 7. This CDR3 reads CASSAGTSGMFQFF. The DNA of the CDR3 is TGTGCCAGCAGTGCCGGGACTAGCGGGATGTTCCAGTTCTTC.

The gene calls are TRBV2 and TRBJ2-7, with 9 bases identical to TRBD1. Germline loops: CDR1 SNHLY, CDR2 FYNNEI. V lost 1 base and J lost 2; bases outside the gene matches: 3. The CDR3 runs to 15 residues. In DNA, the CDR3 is TGTGCCAGCAGTGAAGGGACAGGGGCAACCTACGAGCAGTACTTC. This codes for CASSEGTGATYEQYF.

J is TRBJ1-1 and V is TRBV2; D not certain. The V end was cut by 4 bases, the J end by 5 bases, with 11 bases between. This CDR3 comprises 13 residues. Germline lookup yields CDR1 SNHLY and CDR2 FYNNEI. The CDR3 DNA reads TGTGCCAGCAGTGGAAGAATGGCAACTGAAGCTTTCTTT. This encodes CASSGRMATEAFF. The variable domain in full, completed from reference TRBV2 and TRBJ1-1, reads EPEVTQTPSHQVTQMGQEVILRCVPISNHLYFYWYRQILGQKVEFLVSFYNNEISEKSEIFDDQFSVERPDGSNFTLKIRSTKLEDSAMYFCASSGRMATEAFFGQGTRLTVV.